This TCR beta chain comes out of a study of cytomegalovirus exposure and HLA in healthy donors. 60 Vbeta and 13 Jbeta primers were used in PCR. Sequencing was performed with immunoSEQ multiplex PCR; in TCRdb, only in-frame clones are kept and a portion is missing. The sample yields about 150,000 clones, approximately 80% seen once. Regarding this clone: Different DNA sequences within this sample yield the same CDR3.

CDR3 length: 13 residues. V gave up 3 bases and J gave up 5 bases, with 13 bases separating them. Looked up from germline, CDR1 is SQVTM and CDR2 is ANQGSEA. The chain has TRBV29-1 and TRBJ2-5; D ambiguous. This TCR was sampled from a man younger than 40 in good health and CMV-seropositive. Input material: PBMCs. CDR3 DNA: TGCAGCGTTGAGGTCGGCGGTGGGGAGACCCAGTACTTC. It yields the protein CSVEVGGGETQYF.